The 13 T cell receptor beta chains presented below share a single source sample, sequenced in a study of blood T cell repertoires in COVID-19. Sequenced by immunoSEQ multiplex PCR; TCRdb stores in-frame clones only, minus some. The sample contains roughly 200,000 clones, 80% of which appear only once. The source material was peripheral blood. The source of these receptors is a man in his 60s with acute or convalescent COVID-19.

The V call is TRBV24-1, the J call TRBJ1-2; no definite D call. V dropped 4 bases and J dropped 0 bases, with 8 bases sitting between them. This CDR3 region has 14 residues. Per germline, CDR1 KGHDR and CDR2 SFDVKD. In DNA form, the CDR3 reads TGTGCCACCAGTGACCCAACAGCTAACTATGGCTACACCTTC. It translates to CATSDPTANYGYTF.

This chain uses TRBV7-3 with TRBJ2-7; TRBD2 matches at 12 bases. Germline loops: CDR1 SGHTA, CDR2 FQGTGA. The CDR3 sequence is 15 residues long. After removal of 4 bases from V and 4 bases from J, the junction contained 5 bases not matched to a gene. DNA of the CDR3: TGTGCCAGCAGCTATACGACTAGCGGGGGTTACGAGCAGTACTTC. This translates into CASSYTTSGGYEQYF.

CDR3 nucleotide sequence: TGTGCCAGCAGCCAAGATAGTGAAACAGGCACGGGCGGAAACACCATATATTTT. Amino acid sequence: CASSQDSETGTGGNTIYF. The chain carries TRBV3-1 (or the pseudogene TRBV3-2) and TRBJ1-3; perhaps TRBD1 as D (5 bases). The ends were cut back, 0 bases at V and 4 bases at J, with 19 bases in the middle. Per germline, CDR1 LGHDT and CDR2 YNNKEL (reference sequence). This CDR3 spans 18 amino acids.

V and J are TRBV27 and TRBJ1-1; D remains ambiguous. Germline assignment: CDR1 MNHEY and CDR2 SMNVEV (reference sequence). The CDR3 loop spans 15 amino acids. The V end lost 4 bases, the J end lost 4 bases, and 16 bases lay between the germline ends. The CDR3, as DNA: TGTGCCAGCAGTTACCACTTAGGAGTTATCACTGAAGCTTTCTTT. Translating it yields CASSYHLGVITEAFF.

The V and J genes are TRBV30 and TRBJ2-7, with 12 bases aligning to TRBD2. CDR1 is GTSNPN, CDR2 SVGIG, per germline (reference sequence). The CDR3 is 14 residues long. Trimming took 1 base from V and 3 from J; bases not matched to a gene: 1. The CDR3 region is CAWSGLAGVYEQYF. The CDR3 DNA is TGTGCCTGGAGTGGACTAGCGGGAGTCTACGAGCAGTACTTC. Supplemented by reference TRBV30 and TRBJ2-7, the full variable domain reads SQTIHQWPATLVQPVGSPLSLECTVEGTSNPNLYWYRQAAGRGLQLLFYSVGIGQISSEVPQNLSASRPQDRQFILSSKKLLLSDSGFYLCAWSGLAGVYEQYFGPGTRLTVT.

This chain connects TRBV3-1 (or the pseudogene TRBV3-2) to TRBJ2-1, with TRBD2 identical over 13 bases. From germline, CDR1 is LGHDT and CDR2 YNNKEL (reference sequence). The CDR3 consists of 17 residues. Trimming cost V 0 bases and J 6 bases; bases outside gene matches: 5. The CDR3 bases are TGTGCCAGCAGCCAAGATATGACTAGCGGGGGGTTCAATGAGCAGTTCTTC. Protein sequence: CASSQDMTSGGFNEQFF.

Notes on this clone: The sample has other DNA sequences that encode this CDR3 too. The chain joins TRBV11-2 to TRBJ2-7, with D perhaps TRBD1 (6 bases). V gave up 2 bases and J gave up 0 bases, with 14 bases separating them. The germline gives CDR1 SGHAT, CDR2 FQNNGV. This CDR3 comprises 16 residues. The CDR3 here is CASSLQGQGSSYEQYF. The CDR3 DNA sequence: TGTGCCAGCAGCTTACAGGGGCAGGGGTCCTCCTACGAGCAGTACTTC.

A single count supports this clone. The rearrangement uses TRBV2 and TRBJ2-7; TRBD1 matches 10 bases. With V trimmed by 0 bases and J by 2 bases, 19 bases remained unmatched. The CDR3 contains 21 residues. Germline CDR1 is SNHLY and CDR2 is FYNNEI. CDR3 region: CASSEAHRLQSGTGAPYEQYF. For the CDR3, the DNA is TGTGCCAGCAGTGAAGCTCACCGACTACAGTCCGGGACAGGGGCTCCCTACGAGCAGTACTTC.

This clone was found once. The V gene is TRBV29-1, the J gene TRBJ2-7; 11 positions agree with TRBD1. The junction had 9 bases not matched to a gene; V was cut back by 7 bases and J by 7 bases. This CDR3 comprises 13 residues. Germline V gene sequence: CDR1 SQVTM, CDR2 ANQGSEA. CDR3 bases: TGCAGCGCCGGACAGGGGGCTATGGGAGAGCAGTACTTC. Protein product: CSAGQGAMGEQYF.

The V and J genes are TRBV30 and TRBJ1-2; 8 bases match TRBD1. The length of the CDR3 is 15 residues. Germline loops: CDR1 GTSNPN, CDR2 SVGIG (reference sequence). Trimming cost V 3 bases and J 4 bases; bases outside gene matches: 10. The CDR3 protein is CAWSRSQGAGYGYTF. CDR3 nucleotide sequence: TGTGCCTGGAGCCGGAGTCAGGGGGCTGGCTATGGCTACACCTTC.

This chain connects TRBV16 to TRBJ2-2; 7 bases match TRBD1. V shed 4 bases and J 4 bases; nucleotides not matched to a gene: 3. The V gene's germline CDR1 is KGHSY and CDR2 FQNENV. The CDR3 extends over 14 amino acids. CDR3 residues: CASSPGQSTGELFF. CDR3 in DNA: TGTGCCAGCAGCCCGGGACAGTCCACCGGGGAGCTGTTTTTT.

V gene TRBV7-3 combines with J gene TRBJ2-3; possible D gene TRBD2, 5 bases. V shed 5 bases and J shed 3 bases, with 9 bases lying between them. The germline V gene has CDR1 SGHTA and CDR2 FQGTGA. There are 13 residues in the CDR3. The CDR3 sequence: CASSRSGTDTQYF. The CDR3 nucleotides are TGTGCCAGCAGCCGAAGCGGTACAGATACGCAGTATTTT.

This clone came up a few times. Other DNA sequences from this sample encode an identical CDR3 as well. This chain links TRBV30 with TRBJ1-5; D is unclear. Germline V lookup: CDR1 GTSNPN, CDR2 SVGIG (reference sequence). The CDR3 runs to 13 residues. V was trimmed by 0 bases and J by 2 bases, leaving 5 bases between them. CDR3 nucleotides: TGTGCCTGGAGTGTACGGGGCAATCAGCCCCAGCATTTT. The encoded protein is CAWSVRGNQPQHF.